This entry is about one TCR beta chain. The table came from immunoSEQ multiplex PCR; TCRdb's copy has only in-frame clones and leaves some out. The sample consists of about 81,000 clones, approximately 82% of them appearing once. These data belong to a study of blood T cell repertoires in COVID-19. Turning to the study itself: Samples representing acute and convalescent COVID-19 were sourced from the United States, Italy and Spain. Nucleic acid was either cDNA or gDNA, and it came from T cells, B-cell-depleted T cells, or PBMCs.

Sequencing used peripheral blood. This sequence originates from a human donor in a cohort sampled during active COVID-19.

The CDR3 loop reads CASSAGLYGYTF. The DNA for the CDR3 is TGTGCCAGCAGCGCGGGGCTATATGGCTACACCTTC. This chain links TRBV5-6 with TRBJ1-2; TRBD1 is a possible D gene (5 bases). Germline-derived CDR1 and CDR2 are SGHDT and YYEEEE. The CDR3 consists of 12 residues. V was shortened by 4 bases and J by 5 bases, with 9 bases between the two germline ends.